The 19 T cell receptor beta chains in this list originate from one sample, sequenced in a study of blood T cell repertoires in COVID-19. This table comes from immunoSEQ multiplex PCR, and its TCRdb copy is limited to in-frame clones, with some not included. The sample includes 40,000 or so clones, approximately 86% seen only once; the top ten take 4.8%. The sequenced material came from peripheral blood. The receptors stem from a man aged 50 to 59 with active COVID-19.

The chain carries TRBV5-8 and TRBJ2-5, with TRBD2 identical over 10 bases. The CDR3 has 15 amino acids. The V gene's germline CDR1 is SGHTS and CDR2 YDEGEE. V was pared by 1 base and J by 4 bases, with 4 bases of the junction left unmatched. The CDR3 here is CASSLKRGGPETQYF. The CDR3 DNA reads as TGTGCCAGCAGCTTGAAGCGGGGGGGCCCAGAGACCCAGTACTTC.

The chain employs TRBV6-2 or TRBV6-3 and TRBJ1-5; no firm D call. This CDR3 has 14 amino acids. Germline V lookup: CDR1 MNHEY, CDR2 SVGEGT. V lost 1 base and J 0 bases, leaving 4 bases between the germline ends. The CDR3 DNA follows: TGTGCCAGCAGTTACTACGGTAGCAATCAGCCCCAGCATTTT. Translating it yields CASSYYGSNQPQHF.

This chain uses TRBV5-6 with TRBJ1-3, with 7 positions matching TRBD1. The trim removed 4 bases at V and 5 bases at J, leaving 9 bases unmatched. Germline V gene sequence: CDR1 SGHDT, CDR2 YYEEEE. The CDR3 sequence is 15 residues long. The CDR3 sequence: CASSDQTGIRNTIYF. Here the CDR3 DNA reads TGTGCCAGCAGCGACCAGACAGGGATAAGAAACACCATATATTTT.

The chain couples TRBV29-1 to TRBJ2-1; TRBD2 might be the D (7 bases). Germline CDR1 SQVTM, CDR2 ANQGSEA. V lost 0 bases and J 12 bases, leaving 21 bases between the germline ends. The CDR3 consists of 15 residues. This chain's CDR3 is CSVEDGGAGARGQFF. CDR3 sequence (DNA): TGCAGCGTTGAAGATGGGGGGGCCGGGGCACGCGGGCAGTTCTTC.

This chain joins TRBV7-9 and TRBJ2-2, with 12 bases that match TRBD2. The CDR3 is 18 residues long. Germline V gene lookup returns CDR1 SEHNR and CDR2 FQNEAQ (reference sequence). V was clipped by 3 bases and J by 4 bases; unmatched bases: 9. DNA of the CDR3: TGTGCCAGCAGCTTGGGGCTAGCGGGGGGGCCCGGCACCGGGGAGCTGTTTTTT. Protein: CASSLGLAGGPGTGELFF.

CDR3 sequence (DNA): TGTGCCACCAGTGATCGACAGGGGTGGCCTAATGAAAAACTGTTTTTT. Translation gives CATSDRQGWPNEKLFF. The V and J genes are TRBV24-1 and TRBJ1-4; 8 bases fit TRBD1. The CDR3 runs to 16 residues. Germline lookup yields CDR1 KGHDR and CDR2 SFDVKD. With V trimmed by 3 bases and J by 3 bases, 5 bases remained unmatched.

The chain joins TRBV19 to TRBJ2-5; TRBD1 aligns across 10 bases. The CDR3 extends over 14 amino acids. V lost 6 bases to trimming and J lost 5 bases; unmatched junction nucleotides: 6. Looked up from germline, CDR1 is LNHDA and CDR2 is SQIVND (reference sequence). CDR3 loop: CASSLTGGGETQYF. The CDR3 DNA is TGTGCCAGTAGCCTGACAGGGGGCGGGGAGACCCAGTACTTC.

The gene calls are TRBV10-1 and TRBJ1-1; D is ambiguous. Per the germline V gene, CDR1 is WNHNN and CDR2 is SYGVQD (reference sequence). CDR3 length: 17 residues. V lost 5 bases and J lost 3, with 22 bases in between. CDR3 sequence reads: CASSSLSLSSRDTEAFF. The CDR3 DNA is TGCGCCAGCAGTAGTTTGAGCCTGAGTAGTCGGGACACTGAAGCTTTCTTT.

V is TRBV19 and J is TRBJ2-3, with TRBD2 identical over 10 bases. The junction had 5 bases not matched to a gene; V was cut back by 3 bases and J by 2 bases. The germline CDR1 and CDR2 sequences are LNHDA and SQIVND (reference sequence). The CDR3 runs to 16 residues. The CDR3 bases are TGTGCCAGTAGTATTAGACTAGCGGGCCTCACAGATACGCAGTATTTT. Translating gives CASSIRLAGLTDTQYF.

This chain uses TRBV19 with TRBJ2-3, with D unclear. Trimming removed 8 bases from V and 1 base from J, with 13 bases in between. There are 14 residues in the CDR3. From germline, CDR1 is LNHDA and CDR2 SQIVND (reference sequence). The CDR3 DNA reads as TGTGCCAGTGAAGACACCGCTGGCACAGATACGCAGTATTTT. It is translated as CASEDTAGTDTQYF.

The gene calls are TRBV7-6 and TRBJ2-2; 10 nucleotides match TRBD1. The V gene's germline CDR1 is SGHVS and CDR2 FNYEAQ. CDR3 size: 16 residues. J gave up 5 bases and V 2 bases, and 5 bases lay outside the gene matches. CDR3 coding DNA: TGTGCCAGCAGCTTAATGGGACAGGGGTATACCGGGGAGCTGTTTTTT. It specifies CASSLMGQGYTGELFF. The full variable domain, with the rest looked up from reference TRBV7-6 and TRBJ2-2, is GAGVSQSPRYKVTKRGQDVALRCDPISGHVSLYWYRQALGQGPEFLTYFNYEAQQDKSGLPNDRFSAERPEGSISTLTIQRTEQRDSAMYRCASSLMGQGYTGELFFGEGSRLTVL.

The J gene is TRBJ1-6, the V gene TRBV2, with TRBD1 matching over 9 bases. J lost 3 bases, V lost 10 bases, and 10 bases had no gene match. The germline gives CDR1 SNHLY, CDR2 FYNNEI. The CDR3 sequence is 16 residues long. The CDR3 protein is CAIITGGSNYNSPLHF. In DNA, the CDR3 is TGTGCCATTATTACAGGGGGCTCGAACTATAATTCACCCCTCCACTTT.

CDR3 region: CASSPLAGSYNEQFF. In DNA form, the CDR3 reads TGCGCCAGCAGCCCCCTAGCGGGGTCCTACAATGAGCAGTTCTTC. The chain combines TRBV5-1 with TRBJ2-1; 9 nucleotides line up with TRBD2. Germline lookup yields CDR1 SGHRS and CDR2 YFSETQ. The CDR3 spans 15 residues. V trimming: 4 bases; J trimming: 1 base; junction bases outside the gene matches: 3. Looking up the rest from reference TRBV5-1 and TRBJ2-1 gives the full variable domain: KAGVTQTPRYLIKTRGQQVTLSCSPISGHRSVSWYQQTPGQGLQFLFEYFSETQRNKGNFPGRFSGRQFSNSRSEMNVSTLELGDSALYLCASSPLAGSYNEQFFGPGTRLTVL.

The chain carries TRBV2 and TRBJ2-7, with D possibly TRBD2 on 5 matching bases. Trimming pared 2 bases from V and 0 bases from J, leaving 8 bases between. The CDR3 loop spans 14 amino acids. The germline V gene has CDR1 SNHLY and CDR2 FYNNEI. CDR3: CASSEIRDSYEQYF. Written as DNA, the CDR3 is TGTGCCAGCAGTGAAATCCGGGACTCCTACGAGCAGTACTTC.

The gene calls are TRBV4-2 and TRBJ2-1; TRBD1 is a possible D gene (5 bases). This CDR3 is 15 amino acids long. With 0 bases removed from V and 4 bases from J, the gap between germline ends came to 10 bases. Germline V lookup: CDR1 LGHNA, CDR2 YNFKEQ. The CDR3 DNA reads as TGTGCCAGCAGCCAAGATCTCGACAGTTACAATGAGCAGTTCTTC. Amino acid sequence: CASSQDLDSYNEQFF.

V usage is TRBV5-4 and J usage is TRBJ2-7; the match to TRBD1 covers 8 bases. Unmatched junction bases numbered 2, after V lost 1 base and J lost 5 bases. CDR1 and CDR2 from the germline V gene are SGHNT and YYREEE (reference sequence). The CDR3 loop spans 13 amino acids. CDR3 sequence: CASSLRDRNEQYF. The CDR3 DNA sequence: TGTGCCAGCAGCTTGCGGGACAGGAACGAGCAGTACTTC.

The rearrangement joins TRBV18 to TRBJ2-3; the match to TRBD1 covers 9 bases. J lost 2 bases, V lost 4 bases, and 10 bases had no gene match. The CDR3 spans 17 residues. CDR1 and CDR2 (germline): KGHSH, LQKENI. CDR3 nucleotide sequence: TGTGCCAGCTCACTCTACCCCGGGACAGGGCACACAGATACGCAGTATTTT. It codes for CASSLYPGTGHTDTQYF.

This chain connects TRBV24-1 to TRBJ1-1; D unclear. In germline, CDR1 is KGHDR, CDR2 SFDVKD. V was trimmed by 4 bases and J by 3 bases, leaving 14 bases between them. The CDR3 loop spans 15 amino acids. In nucleotides, the CDR3 is TGTGCCACCAGTGAGGCCGGGAGTGGGGACACTGAAGCTTTCTTT. This translates into CATSEAGSGDTEAFF.

The chain combines TRBV28 with TRBJ2-5, with 7 bases aligning to TRBD1. The V segment lost 3 bases and the J segment 8 bases; nucleotides outside the gene matches: 9. The V gene's germline CDR1 is MDHEN and CDR2 SYDVKM. This CDR3 is built from 14 residues. The CDR3 region is CASSLPGTVQTQYF. The CDR3 DNA follows: TGTGCCAGCAGTTTGCCCGGGACAGTGCAAACCCAGTACTTC.